One sample yielded the 24 T cell receptor beta chains listed below, sequenced in a study of metastatic and nonmetastatic thyroid tumors. Through MiXCR, TCRdb re-clonotyped the PCR reads. The data contain 15,000 to 19,000 clones, around 3.8% of them singletons. Among the patients, none had received any treatment before thyroid surgery. Sequencing input: tumor tissue. The receptors come from a female donor with papillary thyroid cancer or a benign thyroid nodule (not recorded which). Some clones in this sample may be carry-over from other donors' samples.

This clone was seen more than once but under ten times. V usage is TRBV28 and J usage is TRBJ2-7; D may be TRBD2 (5 bases). The germline CDR1 and CDR2 sequences are MDHEN and SYDVKM. This CDR3 is 14 amino acids long. Trimming cost V 3 bases and J 1 base, with 10 bases left between them. The DNA of the CDR3 is TGTGCCAGCAGTTTCGGCCGGGATTCCTACGAGCAGTACTTC. This sequence encodes CASSFGRDSYEQYF.

This clone occurred a few times. The rearrangement uses TRBV7-2 and TRBJ2-3; 13 nucleotides line up with TRBD2. The J segment lost 7 bases and the V segment lost 5 bases, leaving 6 bases of the junction unmatched. The CDR3 loop spans 15 amino acids. The germline CDR1 and CDR2 sequences are SGHTA and FQGNSA. The CDR3 region is CASSTSGGAQNTQYF. CDR3 DNA: TGTGCCAGCAGCACTAGCGGGGGGGCCCAGAATACGCAGTATTTT.

This clone was counted between two and nine times. V is TRBV28 and J is TRBJ1-2; D is unclear. The V and J ends lost 3 bases and 4 bases respectively, with 6 bases between them. Germline values: CDR1 MDHEN, CDR2 SYDVKM. The CDR3 has 12 amino acids. CDR3 protein: CASSFDTYGYTF. CDR3 nucleotides: TGTGCCAGCAGTTTCGACACCTATGGCTACACCTTC.

Notes on this clone: The same CDR3 can be traced to other DNA sequences in this sample. The V call is TRBV6-1, the J call TRBJ2-6; D ambiguous. V was clipped by 3 bases and J by 0 bases, with 6 bases between them. The CDR3 is 15 residues long. Looked up from germline, CDR1 is MNHNS and CDR2 is SASEGT. CDR3 amino acids: CASSEDSSGANVLTF. CDR3 DNA: TGTGCCAGCAGTGAGGATAGCTCTGGGGCCAACGTCCTGACTTTC.

The table lists this clone with a few counts. The chain has TRBV28 and TRBJ2-1, with 7 bases aligning to TRBD1. The V gene's germline CDR1 is MDHEN and CDR2 SYDVKM. The CDR3 is 15 residues long. V lost 6 bases and J lost 7; bases outside the gene matches: 12. CDR3 sequence (DNA): TGTGCCAGCAGCCAATTCAACAGGGGACGGAATGAGCAGTTCTTC. Translated: CASSQFNRGRNEQFF. The entire variable domain, with the rest obtained from reference TRBV28 and TRBJ2-1, is as follows: DVKVTQSSRYLVKRTGEKVFLECVQDMDHENMFWYRQDPGLGLRLIYFSYDVKMKEKGDIPEGYSVSREKKERFSLILESASTNQTSMYLCASSQFNRGRNEQFFGPGTRLTVL.

The table lists this clone with a few counts. This chain joins TRBV6-1 and TRBJ2-7; 12 bases are a match to TRBD2. Trimming took 9 bases from V and 1 from J; bases not matched to a gene: 10. Germline CDR1 and CDR2: MNHNS and SASEGT. This CDR3 region has 16 residues. CDR3 amino acids: CASRGGLAGFSYEQYF. As DNA, the CDR3 is TGTGCCAGTAGGGGCGGACTAGCGGGATTTTCCTACGAGCAGTACTTC.

CDR3 nucleotide sequence: TGTGCCAGCAGCCTACCGACGCCTCATCAGCCCCAGCATTTT. This codes for CASSLPTPHQPQHF. The chain joins TRBV2 to TRBJ1-5, with D unresolved. This CDR3 is built from 14 residues. The ends were cut back, 6 bases at V and 5 bases at J, with 14 bases in the middle. The germline V gene encodes CDR1 SNHLY and CDR2 FYNNEI.

The J gene is TRBJ2-1, the V gene TRBV11-2, with 16 positions matching TRBD2. The CDR3 covers 18 residues. Germline values: CDR1 SGHAT, CDR2 FQNNGV. V lost 2 bases to trimming and J lost 8 bases; unmatched junction nucleotides: 9. The CDR3 protein is CASSLTGTSGREWYEQFF. In DNA, the CDR3 is TGTGCCAGCAGCTTAACCGGGACTAGCGGGAGGGAATGGTATGAGCAGTTCTTC.

This clone occurred a few times. The V call is TRBV27, the J call TRBJ1-5; D gene unclear. The CDR3 is made up of 13 amino acids. The ends were cut back, 3 bases at V and 2 bases at J, with 5 bases in the middle. CDR1 MNHEY and CDR2 SMNVEV come from the germline V gene (reference sequence). The CDR3 here is CASSFARNQPQHF. The CDR3, as DNA: TGTGCCAGCAGTTTCGCCCGCAATCAGCCCCAGCATTTT.

This chain links TRBV20-1 with TRBJ1-5; 9 bases fit TRBD1. J lost 7 bases, V lost 0 bases, and 7 bases had no gene match. CDR1 and CDR2 from the germline V gene are DFQATT and SNEGSKA (reference sequence). This CDR3 region has 15 residues. Here the CDR3 DNA reads TGCAGTGCTAGAGAGGGGGGACAGGGAAGGCAGCCCCAGCATTTT. It specifies CSAREGGQGRQPQHF.

This clone has ten or more counts. The V gene is TRBV28, the J gene TRBJ2-3; the match to TRBD2 covers 14 bases. The CDR3 totals 16 residues. After removal of 6 bases from V and 0 bases from J, the junction contained 2 bases not matched to a gene. CDR1 and CDR2 from the germline V gene are MDHEN and SYDVKM. This CDR3 is CASRTSGRASTDTQYF. CDR3 nucleotide sequence: TGTGCCAGCAGGACTAGCGGGAGGGCTAGCACAGATACGCAGTATTTT. Full variable domain (remainder filled in from reference TRBV28 and TRBJ2-3): DVKVTQSSRYLVKRTGEKVFLECVQDMDHENMFWYRQDPGLGLRLIYFSYDVKMKEKGDIPEGYSVSREKKERFSLILESASTNQTSMYLCASRTSGRASTDTQYFGPGTRLTVL.

By sample fraction, this clone is medium-sized (0.01 to 0.1%). This chain links TRBV2 with TRBJ2-1, with a possible D match to TRBD2 (5 bases). Trimming removed 6 bases at V and 8 bases at J, with 11 bases between. This CDR3 contains 12 residues. CDR1 and CDR2 from the germline V gene are SNHLY and FYNNEI. CDR3 sequence reads: CASSEAGHEQFF. CDR3 DNA sequence: TGTGCCAGCAGCGAGGCGGGTCATGAGCAGTTCTTC.

This clone was picked up a small number of times. The chain carries TRBV11-2 and TRBJ2-7, with D possibly TRBD2 on 6 matching bases. The germline gives CDR1 SGHAT, CDR2 FQNNGV. V lost 5 bases and J 3 bases, leaving 11 bases between the germline ends. The CDR3 has 13 residues. Here the CDR3 reads CASSVGLLYEQYF. The CDR3 DNA reads as TGTGCCAGCAGCGTGGGACTCCTCTACGAGCAGTACTTC.

This clone was seen a few times. The chain couples TRBV6-2 or TRBV6-3 to TRBJ1-1, with D unclear. This CDR3 region has 12 residues. Germline values: CDR1 MNHEY, CDR2 SVGEGT. V was pared by 0 bases and J by 8 bases, with 7 bases between. CDR3 DNA sequence: TGTGCCAGCAGTTACTCTGGGTCCGAAGCTTTCTTT. Protein: CASSYSGSEAFF.

This clone was seen more than once but under ten times. The chain is built from TRBV28 and TRBJ1-2, with no clear D. CDR1 is MDHEN, CDR2 SYDVKM, per germline. The V gene lost 0 bases and the J gene lost 2 bases, with 19 bases spanning the gap. There are 18 residues in the CDR3. CDR3 region: CASSLWGNGGPTNYGYTF. For the CDR3, the DNA is TGTGCCAGCAGTTTATGGGGGAACGGTGGGCCAACCAACTATGGCTACACCTTC.

This clone was seen more than once but under ten times. At one end the junction does not follow the germline gene, possibly because of a read error. This sample also contains other DNA sequences that code for the same CDR3. The rearrangement links TRBV20-1 to TRBJ1-2; D not resolved. Germline-derived CDR1 and CDR2 are DFQATT and SNEGSKA (reference sequence). The CDR3 extends over 12 amino acids. CDR3 sequence: CSARLGWNGYTF. The CDR3 DNA is TGCAGTGCGCGGCTGGGGTGGAATGGCTACACCTTT.

The sample holds a few counts of this clone. The rearrangement uses TRBV28 and TRBJ1-2; maybe TRBD1 (5 bases). The CDR3 covers 15 residues. Trimming left V 7 bases short and J 8 bases short, with 23 bases between. Germline CDR1 reads MDHEN; CDR2 reads SYDVKM. CDR3 bases: TGTGCCAGCACTACAAGGACACTACTTACTCGGGGCTACACCTTC. Translation: CASTTRTLLTRGYTF.

This clone was found a few times. This chain connects TRBV11-1 to TRBJ2-6; the match to TRBD1 covers 9 bases. The length of the CDR3 is 18 residues. J was trimmed by 0 bases and V by 5 bases; bases with no gene match: 8. Germline V gives CDR1 SGHAT, CDR2 FQDESV (reference sequence). The DNA for the CDR3 is TGTGCCAGCAGCGCCGGGACAGGGAAGAGCTCTGGGGCCAACGTCCTGACTTTC. Encoded protein: CASSAGTGKSSGANVLTF.

The V and J genes are TRBV6-4 and TRBJ2-2; D is possibly TRBD2 (5 bases). The V end was cut by 0 bases, the J end by 3 bases, with 5 bases between. The CDR3 extends over 14 amino acids. CDR1 and CDR2 from the germline V gene are MRHNA and SNTAGT. Here the CDR3 DNA reads TGTGCCAGCAGTGACTCGAGGGACACCGGGGAGCTGTTTTTT. It translates to CASSDSRDTGELFF.

This clone was picked up a small number of times. This chain connects TRBV6-1 to TRBJ2-7, with no clear D. Trimming stripped 7 bases from V and 4 bases from J, with 26 bases between. Germline loops: CDR1 MNHNS, CDR2 SASEGT. This CDR3 is 17 amino acids long. As DNA, the CDR3 is TGTGCCAGCACTGACCCGAGCCTCTCGGAAGGAAGGTACGAGCAGTACTTC. Translated: CASTDPSLSEGRYEQYF.

The genes are TRBV28 and TRBJ1-1; maybe TRBD1 (5 bases). Germline V gene data show CDR1 as MDHEN and CDR2 as SYDVKM. Trimming took 3 bases from V and 1 from J, leaving 6 bases between them. The CDR3 loop spans 13 amino acids. The CDR3 DNA is TGTGCCAGCAGTTTTGGGGGGAACACTGAAGCTTTCTTT. Translated, it gives CASSFGGNTEAFF.

This clone came up a few times. Germline is not matched at one junction end, which may reflect a read error. The chain recombines TRBV20-1 with TRBJ2-7; D is uncertain. The CDR3 consists of 12 residues. Germline CDR1 DFQATT, CDR2 SNEGSKA (reference sequence). CDR3 amino acids: CSAGDLSYEQYF. The DNA of the CDR3 is TGCAGTGCTGGAGATCTCTCTTACGAGCAGTACTTC.

The CDR3 protein is CASSQGWDEQYF. The CDR3 DNA sequence: TGTGCCAGCTCGCAGGGGTGGGACGAGCAGTACTTC. The chain couples TRBV6-2 or TRBV6-3 to TRBJ2-7; TRBD1 might be the D (6 bases). V was cut by 8 bases and J by 5 bases, with 13 bases left in between. Germline V lookup: CDR1 MNHEY, CDR2 SVGEGT. This CDR3 contains 12 residues.

A few counts support this clone. The chain has TRBV20-1 and TRBJ1-1; possibly TRBD1 for D (5 bases). Germline CDR1 reads DFQATT; CDR2 reads SNEGSKA (reference sequence). The CDR3 consists of 12 residues. The CDR3 region is CSPRAGNTEAFF. The CDR3 DNA reads as TGCAGCCCCAGGGCGGGAAACACTGAAGCTTTCTTT.